The 25 T cell receptor beta chains below all came from one sample that was sequenced in a study of T cells after posttransplantation cyclophosphamide. Data came from immunoSEQ multiplex PCR; TCRdb stores just in-frame clones and leaves some out. The table records some 40,000 clones without singletons, the ten largest covering 4.5%. The sample comprised PBMCs. These TCRs come from a woman between 50 and 59 years old in good health and a related stem cell transplant donor.

This clone was seen many times. As DNA, the CDR3 is TGTGCCAGCAGTGATGGTGATTGGACAGGGGGCCGTTACAATGAGCAGTTCTTC. Encoded protein: CASSDGDWTGGRYNEQFF. This chain joins TRBV6-1 and TRBJ2-1, with 11 bases that match TRBD1. This CDR3 comprises 18 residues. Germline loops: CDR1 MNHNS, CDR2 SASEGT. With V trimmed by 3 bases and J by 4 bases, 11 bases remained unmatched.

Many counts were recorded for this clone. V gene TRBV18 combines with J gene TRBJ2-2; no definite D call. Trimming pared 0 bases from V and 0 bases from J, leaving 8 bases between. The CDR3 loop spans 16 amino acids. Germline V gene data show CDR1 as KGHSH and CDR2 as LQKENI. CDR3 DNA sequence: TGTGCCAGCTCACCACCGGGCCAGACGAACACCGGGGAGCTGTTTTTT. Translating gives CASSPPGQTNTGELFF.

The table lists this clone with many counts. The chain couples TRBV28 to TRBJ1-4; tentatively, D is TRBD1 (6 bases). The germline V and J ends were trimmed by 7 bases and 3 bases, with 15 bases remaining between them. This CDR3 is 15 amino acids long. Germline CDR1 MDHEN, CDR2 SYDVKM. CDR3 coding DNA: TGTGCCAGCACGCGTACAGGGCCGGCTAATGAAAAACTGTTTTTT. Translated: CASTRTGPANEKLFF.

This clone was recorded many times. The chain employs TRBV7-9 and TRBJ1-2; D is ambiguous. The CDR3 is 13 residues long. CDR1 is SEHNR, CDR2 FQNEAQ, per germline (reference sequence). Between the trimmed V and J ends, which lost 3 bases and 6 bases, there was a span of 11 bases. CDR3 coding DNA: TGTGCCAGCAGCTTGGCAGGATCAGATGGCTACACCTTC. It yields the protein CASSLAGSDGYTF.

This clone occurred many times. The rearrangement uses TRBV7-2 and TRBJ2-3; tentatively, D is TRBD1 (6 bases). V was cut by 2 bases and J by 4 bases, with 13 bases left in between. CDR1 and CDR2 (germline): SGHTA, FQGNSA. There are 15 residues in the CDR3. CDR3 sequence: CASSLSGVYADTQYF. DNA for the CDR3: TGTGCCAGCAGCTTATCAGGGGTGTATGCAGATACGCAGTATTTT.

This clone was detected ten times or more. The rearrangement joins TRBV4-2 to TRBJ2-3; TRBD2 aligns across 10 bases. The CDR3 is 17 amino acids. J lost 5 bases, V lost 1 base, and 9 bases had no gene match. Germline V gene data show CDR1 as LGHNA and CDR2 as YNFKEQ. The CDR3 DNA reads TGTGCCAGCAGCCAAGTGTCAAGCGGGGGGGCCCTAGATACGCAGTATTTT. Amino acids: CASSQVSSGGALDTQYF.

In its sample, this clone was seen many times. The J gene is TRBJ1-4, the V gene TRBV9; unclear D gene. The CDR3 contains 15 residues. The V and J ends lost 0 bases and 0 bases respectively, with 6 bases between them. Germline CDR1 and CDR2: SGDLS and YYNGEE. The CDR3 DNA sequence: TGTGCCAGCAGCGTAGGTAATGCAACTAATGAAAAACTGTTTTTT. It encodes CASSVGNATNEKLFF.

The V and J genes are TRBV29-1 and TRBJ2-5; D not certain. The tail of the sequence fits TRBJ2-7 better, so the J call may be wrong. The CDR3 runs 14 residues. Germline loops: CDR1 SQVTM, CDR2 ANQGSEA. The CDR3 sequence is CSVANLATTSEQYF. The CDR3 bases are TGCAGCGTTGCCAACCTTGCCACCACCAGCGAGCAGTACTTC.

This clone was observed at least ten times. The chain carries TRBV19 and TRBJ2-3, with TRBD1 matching over 9 bases. Germline V CDR1 and CDR2: LNHDA, SQIVND (reference sequence). The V and J ends lost 4 bases and 3 bases, in that order; junction bases with no gene match: 2. The CDR3 is 14 amino acids. The CDR3 DNA reads TGTGCCAGTAGTAGAGGACAGGGGACAGATACGCAGTATTTT. As protein: CASSRGQGTDTQYF.

In its sample, this clone was seen many times. CDR3 region: CASSLYGTGRNQPQHF. In DNA form, the CDR3 reads TGTGCCAGCAGTTTATACGGGACAGGACGCAATCAGCCCCAGCATTTT. The V call is TRBV28, the J call TRBJ1-5; 8 nucleotides agree with TRBD1. Looked up from germline, CDR1 is MDHEN and CDR2 is SYDVKM. This CDR3 comprises 16 residues. The junction had 4 bases not matched to a gene; V was cut back by 1 base and J by 2 bases.

There are many counts of this clone. The chain is built from TRBV7-6 and TRBJ2-7; the D gene is possibly TRBD2 (6 bases). V lost 1 base and J 10 bases, leaving 17 bases between the germline ends. The length of the CDR3 is 14 residues. The germline V gene encodes CDR1 SGHVS and CDR2 FNYEAQ. The CDR3 DNA reads TGTGCCAGCAGCTTAGATGTGGGGACTGCTACACAGTACTTC. Translation: CASSLDVGTATQYF.

This clone was seen many times. The V call is TRBV28, the J call TRBJ2-6; D perhaps matches TRBD1 (5 bases). CDR3 size: 14 residues. V was shortened by 6 bases and J by 1 base, with 7 bases between the two germline ends. CDR1 is MDHEN and CDR2 is SYDVKM in the germline V gene. DNA for the CDR3: TGTGCCAGCAGCTACAGGTCTGGGGCCAACGTCCTGACTTTC. Protein sequence: CASSYRSGANVLTF. Full variable domain (remainder filled in from reference TRBV28 and TRBJ2-6): DVKVTQSSRYLVKRTGEKVFLECVQDMDHENMFWYRQDPGLGLRLIYFSYDVKMKEKGDIPEGYSVSREKKERFSLILESASTNQTSMYLCASSYRSGANVLTFGAGSRLTVL.

This clone has a count of ten or more. V gene TRBV5-1 combines with J gene TRBJ2-7, with D possibly being TRBD1 (5 bases). V lost 0 bases and J lost 5, with 15 bases in between. CDR3 length: 15 residues. CDR1 and CDR2 from the germline V gene are SGHRS and YFSETQ. The CDR3 loop reads CASSLEGRESNEQYF. CDR3 nucleotide sequence: TGCGCCAGCAGCTTGGAAGGCAGGGAAAGTAACGAGCAGTACTTC.

This clone appeared many times. V usage is TRBV19 and J usage is TRBJ1-5; D is unclear. The CDR3 is 15 residues long. Trimming pared 5 bases from V and 0 bases from J, leaving 11 bases between. In germline, CDR1 is LNHDA, CDR2 SQIVND (reference sequence). CDR3 sequence reads: CASSLREDSNQPQHF. In DNA, the CDR3 is TGTGCCAGTAGTCTTCGGGAGGATAGCAATCAGCCCCAGCATTTT. Looking up the rest from reference TRBV19 and TRBJ1-5 gives the full variable domain: DGGITQSPKYLFRKEGQNVTLSCEQNLNHDAMYWYRQDPGQGLRLIYYSQIVNDFQKGDIAEGYSVSREKKESFPLTVTSAQKNPTAFYLCASSLREDSNQPQHFGDGTRLSIL.

This clone was seen many times. This chain links TRBV6-5 with TRBJ1-4; perhaps TRBD1 as D (5 bases). The CDR3 totals 13 residues. The germline CDR1 and CDR2 sequences are MNHEY and SVGAGI. V shed 5 bases and J shed 7 bases, with 11 bases lying between them. CDR3 region: CASSRGDAEKLFF. In DNA form, the CDR3 reads TGTGCCAGCAGTCGGGGGGATGCTGAAAAACTGTTTTTT.

This clone was counted at least ten times. The CDR3 nucleotides read TGTGCCAGCGCAGGGGATAGCAATCAGCCCCAGCATTTT. It specifies CASAGDSNQPQHF. This chain uses TRBV28 with TRBJ1-5; TRBD1 might be the D (6 bases). Trimming took 8 bases from V and 0 from J, leaving 8 bases between them. Germline V gene data show CDR1 as MDHEN and CDR2 as SYDVKM. The CDR3 spans 13 residues.

The sample holds many counts of this clone. The chain employs TRBV5-5 and TRBJ2-6; 13 bases are shared with TRBD2. V trimming: 3 bases; J trimming: 1 base; junction bases outside the gene matches: 7. This CDR3 contains 19 residues. Germline CDR1 reads SGHKS; CDR2 reads YYEKEE (reference sequence). The CDR3 region is CASSSPGLAGFSGANVLTF. The DNA for the CDR3 is TGTGCCAGCAGCTCTCCGGGACTAGCGGGGTTTTCTGGGGCCAACGTCCTGACTTTC.

Many counts were recorded for this clone. The chain employs TRBV5-6 and TRBJ1-4; 8 nucleotides line up with TRBD1. The CDR3 loop spans 16 amino acids. V lost 1 base and J lost 5; bases outside the gene matches: 7. Germline CDR1 SGHDT, CDR2 YYEEEE. CDR3 sequence: CASSLYAGGLNEKLFF. In DNA, the CDR3 is TGTGCCAGCAGCTTGTACGCAGGGGGCTTGAATGAAAAACTGTTTTTT. Full variable domain (remainder filled in from reference TRBV5-6 and TRBJ1-4): DAGVTQSPTHLIKTRGQQVTLRCSPKSGHDTVSWYQQALGQGPQFIFQYYEEEERQRGNFPDRFSGHQFPNYSSELNVNALLLGDSALYLCASSLYAGGLNEKLFFGSGTQLSVL.

This clone was recorded many times. The chain combines TRBV4-1 with TRBJ1-5; D gene unclear. CDR3 length: 16 residues. V lost 1 base, J lost 2 bases, and 12 bases lay in between. CDR1 and CDR2 from the germline V gene are MGHRA and YSYEKL. This CDR3 reads CASSQAPQDRNQPQHF. DNA of the CDR3: TGCGCCAGCAGCCAAGCCCCCCAGGATCGCAATCAGCCCCAGCATTTT.

The gene calls are TRBV27 and TRBJ1-1, with D uncertain. Per the germline V gene, CDR1 is MNHEY and CDR2 is SMNVEV (reference sequence). The CDR3 is 14 amino acids. V dropped 6 bases and J dropped 1 base, with 12 bases sitting between them. The CDR3 DNA follows: TGTGCCAGCAGCCCTAGGTCCGCGAACACTGAAGCTTTCTTT. It yields the protein CASSPRSANTEAFF.

This clone was seen ten or more times. This rearrangement joins TRBV5-1 to TRBJ1-2; TRBD1 matches at 8 bases. The trim removed 2 bases at V and 3 bases at J, leaving 3 bases unmatched. The CDR3 covers 14 residues. Germline-derived CDR1 and CDR2 are SGHRS and YFSETQ. CDR3 in amino acids: CASSFGQGHYGYTF. Here the CDR3 DNA reads TGCGCCAGCAGCTTCGGACAGGGTCACTATGGCTACACCTTC.

At least ten counts were recorded for this clone. The J gene is TRBJ2-1, the V gene TRBV10-2, with 9 bases lining up with TRBD2. This CDR3 spans 16 amino acids. Germline CDR1 is WSHSY and CDR2 is SAAADI. The V and J ends lost 9 bases and 5 bases, in that order; junction bases with no gene match: 14. The CDR3 nucleotides are TGCGCCAGTATTAGGGGCGGGGGGGCTTTGAACAATGAGCAGTTCTTC. This encodes CASIRGGGALNNEQFF.

This clone was recorded many times. The chain carries TRBV11-2 and TRBJ2-7; 7 bases line up with TRBD1. The CDR3 sequence is 15 residues long. Germline-derived CDR1 and CDR2 are SGHAT and FQNNGV. Trimming removed 5 bases from V and 3 bases from J; junction bases left unmatched: 10. In DNA form, the CDR3 reads TGTGCCAGCAGCCCCAACCGGGACAGTGTCTACGAGCAGTACTTC. Translating gives CASSPNRDSVYEQYF.

In this sample, this clone turned up many times. V gene TRBV5-1 combines with J gene TRBJ1-2, with 7 bases identical to TRBD1. From germline, CDR1 is SGHRS and CDR2 YFSETQ. The CDR3 loop spans 15 amino acids. Trimming cost V 2 bases and J 0 bases; bases outside gene matches: 4. Here the CDR3 reads CASSFGTAANYGYTF. The CDR3 DNA reads TGCGCCAGCAGCTTTGGGACAGCGGCTAACTATGGCTACACCTTC.

In its sample, this clone was seen many times. The CDR3 DNA reads TGCGCCAGCAGCCCAAAGGCGGAAGGCACAGATACGCAGTATTTT. The encoded protein is CASSPKAEGTDTQYF. This chain joins TRBV5-1 and TRBJ2-3; unclear D gene. This CDR3 region has 15 residues. With 4 bases removed from V and 1 base from J, the gap between germline ends came to 13 bases. CDR1 is SGHRS and CDR2 is YFSETQ in the germline V gene.